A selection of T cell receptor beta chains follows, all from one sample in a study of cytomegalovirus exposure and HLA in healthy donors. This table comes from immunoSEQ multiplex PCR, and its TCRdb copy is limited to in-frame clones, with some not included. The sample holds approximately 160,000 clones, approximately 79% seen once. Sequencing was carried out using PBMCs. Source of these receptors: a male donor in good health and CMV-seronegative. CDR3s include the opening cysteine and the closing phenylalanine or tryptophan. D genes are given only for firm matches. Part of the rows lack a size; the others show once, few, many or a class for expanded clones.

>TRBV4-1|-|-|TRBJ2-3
TGCGCCAGCAGCCAAGATCCGGGGAGAAGCACAGATACGCAGTATTTT
CASSQDPGRSTDTQYF
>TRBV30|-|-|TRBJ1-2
TGTGCCTGGAGTGCCTTCTATGGCTACACCTTC
CAWSAFYGYTF
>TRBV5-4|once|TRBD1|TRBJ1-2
TGTGCCAGCAGCGGAACGACAGGGTGGAACGGCTACACCTTC
CASSGTTGWNGYTF
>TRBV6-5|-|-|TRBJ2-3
TGTGCCAGCAGGGGCTACGGCACAGATACGCAGTATTTT
CASRGYGTDTQYF
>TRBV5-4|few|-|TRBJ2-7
TGTGCCAGCAGCTTTAGGACAGACTTCTACGAGCAGTACTTC
CASSFRTDFYEQYF
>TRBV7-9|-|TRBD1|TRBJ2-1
TGTTCCAGCAGCTTAGGACAGGGAAATGAGCAGTTCTTC
CSSSLGQGNEQFF
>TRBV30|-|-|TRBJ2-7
TGTGCCTGGAAAGCGGGTTACTCCTACGAGCAGTACTTC
CAWKAGYSYEQYF
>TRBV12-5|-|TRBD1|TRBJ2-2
TGTGCTAGTGGTTTCCAACCCATTCGGACAGGGAACAGCACCGGGGAGCTGTTTTTT
CASGFQPIRTGNSTGELFF
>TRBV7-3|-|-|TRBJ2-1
TGTGCCAGCAGCTTAAGTCTCCTAGGCCCCCTCAATGAGCAGTTCTTC
CASSLSLLGPLNEQFF
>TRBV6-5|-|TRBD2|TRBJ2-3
TGTGCCAGCAGTTCAACTAGCGGGGGGGCACATACGCAGTATTTT
CASSSTSGGAHTQYF
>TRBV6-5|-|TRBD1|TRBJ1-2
TGTGCCAGCAGTCCCGGGACAGGGGGCAACTATGGCTACACCTTC
CASSPGTGGNYGYTF
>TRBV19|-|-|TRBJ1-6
TGTGCCAGTAGTAGACCGGGCTCCTATAATTCACCCCTCCACTTT
CASSRPGSYNSPLHF
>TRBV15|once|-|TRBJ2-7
TGTGCCACCAGCAGAGATATAGAACTATATCTTTCCTACGAGCAGTACTTC
CATSRDIELYLSYEQYF
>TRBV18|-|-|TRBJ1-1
TGTGCCAGCTCAGGACTTATGAACACTGAAGCTTTCTTT
CASSGLMNTEAFF
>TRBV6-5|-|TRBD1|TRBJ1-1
TGTGCCAGCAGGACAGGGAAGGGGAGTACTGAAGCTTTCTTT
CASRTGKGSTEAFF
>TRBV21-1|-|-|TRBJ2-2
TGTGCCAGCAGCCCGTCCCGGGACAGGGCCGGGGAGCTGTTTTTT
CASSPSRDRAGELFF
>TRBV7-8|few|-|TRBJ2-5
TGTGCCAGCAGCTTAGATCCGCTAGGCGTGGAGACCCAGTACTTC
CASSLDPLGVETQYF
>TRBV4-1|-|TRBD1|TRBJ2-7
TGCGCCAGCAGCCAACCGGGACAGGGGAACTACGAGCAGTACTTC
CASSQPGQGNYEQYF
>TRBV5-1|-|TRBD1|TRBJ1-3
TGCGCCAGCAGCTTGCCACCGACAGGGGGAATAAACACCATATATTTT
CASSLPPTGGINTIYF
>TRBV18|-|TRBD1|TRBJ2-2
TGTGCCAGTTCGGGACAGACGGACACCGGGGAGCTGTTTTTT
CASSGQTDTGELFF
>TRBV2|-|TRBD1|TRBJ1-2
TGTGCCAGCAGTCCAGGGGGCTATGGCTACACCTTC
CASSPGGYGYTF
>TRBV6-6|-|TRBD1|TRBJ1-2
TGTGCCAGCAGTCCACCCGGGACAGGGGGCGATGGCTACACCTTC
CASSPPGTGGDGYTF
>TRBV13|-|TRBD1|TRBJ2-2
TGTGCCACCAACAGGGGGACCGGGGAGCTGTTTTTT
CATNRGTGELFF
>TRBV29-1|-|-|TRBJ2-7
TGCAGCGTTGAATCCGACAGAAGCTACGAGCAGTACTTC
CSVESDRSYEQYF
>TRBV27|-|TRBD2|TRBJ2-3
TGTGCCAGCAGCGTAGCGGGGGGGTACACAGATACGCAGTATTTT
CASSVAGGYTDTQYF
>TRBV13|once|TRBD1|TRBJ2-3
TGTGCCAGCAGCCCGCGACAGGGGCAAGCAGATACGCAGTATTTT
CASSPRQGQADTQYF
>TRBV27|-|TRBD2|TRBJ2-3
TGTGCCAGCAGTCTTGGGGCTAGCGGGATATCAGATACGCAGTATTTT
CASSLGASGISDTQYF
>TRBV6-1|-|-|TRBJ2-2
TGTGCCAGCAGACTGGGGGGGAGGGGGGCCGGGGAGCTGTTTTTT
CASRLGGRGAGELFF
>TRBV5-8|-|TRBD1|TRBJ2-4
TGTGCCAGCAGCTACGGACAGGGAGCCAAAAACATTCAGTACTTC
CASSYGQGAKNIQYF
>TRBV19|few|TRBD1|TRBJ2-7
TGTGCCAGTAGTATTGGGACAGGGGGCGACCTGAGCTCCTACGAGCAGTACTTC
CASSIGTGGDLSSYEQYF
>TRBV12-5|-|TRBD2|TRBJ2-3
TGTGCTAGTGGTTTGGGACTAGCGGACACAGATACGCAGTATTTT
CASGLGLADTDTQYF
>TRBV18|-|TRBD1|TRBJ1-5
TGTGCCAGCTCACCACCGGGGACAGGGAGCAATCAGCCCCAGCATTTT
CASSPPGTGSNQPQHF
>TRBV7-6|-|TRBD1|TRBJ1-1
TGTGCCAGCAGCTCAACAACAGGGGTGGCTGAAGCTTTCTTT
CASSSTTGVAEAFF
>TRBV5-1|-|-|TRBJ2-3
TGCGCCAGCAGCTTGACCAGCGCAGATACGCAGTATTTT
CASSLTSADTQYF
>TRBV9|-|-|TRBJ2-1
TGTGCCAGCTCCCGGACAAATGAGCAGTTCTTC
CASSRTNEQFF
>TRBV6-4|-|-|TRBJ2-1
TGTGCCAGCAGGATCGATCACCGGTCCTACAATGAGCAGTTCTTC
CASRIDHRSYNEQFF
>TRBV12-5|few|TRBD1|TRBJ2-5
TGTGCTAGTGGTTTGGTAAGAGGGGGCCTCGGCGGGCGCGGCCAAGAGACCCAGTACTTC
CASGLVRGGLGGRGQETQYF
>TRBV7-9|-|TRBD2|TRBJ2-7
TGTTCCAGCAGCGCGACTAGCGGGGGGATCTCCTACGAGCAGTACTTC
CSSSATSGGISYEQYF
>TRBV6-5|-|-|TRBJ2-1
TGTGCCAGCAGTTCACCCTGGGGGGTAGCCAATGAGCAGTTCTTC
CASSSPWGVANEQFF
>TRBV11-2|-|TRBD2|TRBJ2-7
TGTGCCAGCAGTCGAAACCAGCGGGATCTTGACGAGCAGTACTTC
CASSRNQRDLDEQYF
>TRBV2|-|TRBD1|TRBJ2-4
TGTGCCAGCAGTGAACATGGACAGGGAAACATTCAGTACTTC
CASSEHGQGNIQYF
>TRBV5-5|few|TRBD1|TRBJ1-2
TGTGCCAGCCAGGGGGCTTTCTATGGCTACACCTTC
CASQGAFYGYTF
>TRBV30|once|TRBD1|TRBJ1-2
TGTGCCTGGAGTGTACGGCAGGGGGCGAATGGCTACACCTTC
CAWSVRQGANGYTF
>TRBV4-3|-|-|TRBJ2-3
TGCGCCAGCCCTCTCCCGAGCACAGATACGCAGTATTTT
CASPLPSTDTQYF
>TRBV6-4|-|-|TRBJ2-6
TGTGCCAGCAGTGACTCCGCCAAGGCTAGCGTCCTGACTTTC
CASSDSAKASVLTF
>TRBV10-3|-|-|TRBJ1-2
TGTGCCATCAGGGCCTTGACAGACCAGGACCCTACTAACTATGGCTACACCTTC
CAIRALTDQDPTNYGYTF
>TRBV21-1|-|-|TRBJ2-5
TGTGCCAGCCCCAATGTTACCCCGGACTATTACGATGCGTACTTC
CASPNVTPDYYDAYF
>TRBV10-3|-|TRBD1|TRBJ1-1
TGTGCCATCTACAGGGGGCTAGGCACTGAAGCTTTCTTT
CAIYRGLGTEAFF
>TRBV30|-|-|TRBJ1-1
TGTGCCTGGGGTAGGAGTACCAAGAACACTGAAGCTTTCTTT
CAWGRSTKNTEAFF
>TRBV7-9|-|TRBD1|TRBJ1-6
TGTGCCAGCAGCGCCGGGACAGGCCCGAATTCACCCCTCCACTTT
CASSAGTGPNSPLHF
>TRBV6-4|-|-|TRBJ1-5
TGTGCCAGCAGTGAGGGGCTCAGCAATCAGCCCCAGCATTTT
CASSEGLSNQPQHF
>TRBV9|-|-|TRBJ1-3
TGTGCCAGCAGCCTCAAGACGGGGATCTCTGGAAACACCATATATTTT
CASSLKTGISGNTIYF
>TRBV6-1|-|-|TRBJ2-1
TGTGCCAGCAGTGTAGGGACTGCGGGTGAGCAGTTCTTC
CASSVGTAGEQFF